The 8 T cell receptor beta chains given below trace back to one sample, sequenced in a study of blood T cell repertoires in COVID-19. Sequenced by immunoSEQ multiplex PCR; TCRdb stores in-frame clones only, minus some. The data show 200,000 to 250,000 clones, approximately 85% seen once. The sequenced sample consisted of peripheral blood. These receptors were collected from a middle-aged man with acute or convalescent COVID-19.

The V gene is TRBV10-3, the J gene TRBJ1-1; tentative D call: TRBD1 (6 bases). V dropped 5 bases and J dropped 1 base, with 17 bases sitting between them. The CDR3 is 16 residues long. CDR1 and CDR2 (germline): ENHRY, SYGVKD. The CDR3 spells CAISRTGFEGNTEAFF. In DNA form, the CDR3 reads TGTGCCATCAGTCGAACAGGGTTTGAGGGGAACACTGAAGCTTTCTTT.

The genes are TRBV6-5 and TRBJ2-4, with TRBD1 matching 7 bases. This CDR3 has 14 amino acids. With V trimmed by 6 bases and J by 5 bases, 7 bases remained unmatched. Germline CDR1 and CDR2: MNHEY and SVGAGI. The CDR3 loop is CASRSFDRENIQYF. The CDR3 DNA reads as TGTGCCAGCAGATCATTCGACAGGGAAAACATTCAGTACTTC.

The V gene is TRBV10-1, the J gene TRBJ1-5; D unclear. V was cut by 9 bases and J by 2 bases, with 26 bases left in between. The V gene's germline CDR1 is WNHNN and CDR2 SYGVQD (reference sequence). CDR3 size: 18 residues. In nucleotides, the CDR3 is TGCGCCAGGGGATTAGCGCCTCCCCAAGGGTGGGGCAATCAGCCCCAGCATTTT. It yields the protein CARGLAPPQGWGNQPQHF.

The rearrangement uses TRBV12-1 and TRBJ1-5. TRBV12-1 is described as a pseudogene. This CDR3 is 17 amino acids long. The CDR3 loop is CASSFVGLAGGVQPQHF. The DNA for the CDR3 is TGTGCCAGCAGCTTTGTTGGGCTCGCGGGGGGAGTCCAGCCCCAGCATTTT.

This clone has just a few counts. The CDR3 region has the DNA TGTGCCAGCACCCAGTCGGGAGACCGTCTGAACACTGAAGCTTTCTTT. Protein: CASTQSGDRLNTEAFF. V is TRBV3-1 (or the pseudogene TRBV3-2) and J is TRBJ1-1; no clear D. CDR1 is LGHDT, CDR2 YNNKEL, per germline (reference sequence). The CDR3 runs 16 residues. V lost 7 bases, J lost 0 bases, and 18 bases lay in between.

This clone is a singleton in its sample. This chain joins TRBV29-1 and TRBJ1-1; TRBD1 matches 8 bases. The trim removed 8 bases at V and 3 bases at J, leaving 8 bases unmatched. Germline V gene data show CDR1 as SQVTM and CDR2 as ANQGSEA. The CDR3 is 13 residues long. This CDR3 reads CSLHRGGDTEAFF. For the CDR3, the DNA is TGCAGCCTCCACAGGGGGGGGGACACTGAAGCTTTCTTT.

Only a few counts were recorded for this clone. V and J are TRBV30 and TRBJ2-7; TRBD1 matches 10 bases. From germline, CDR1 is GTSNPN and CDR2 SVGIG (reference sequence). V lost 5 bases to trimming and J lost 4 bases; unmatched junction nucleotides: 5. The CDR3 covers 13 residues. CDR3 nucleotide sequence: TGTGCCTGGCGCCGGGACAGGGGTTACGAGCAGTACTTC. Amino acid sequence: CAWRRDRGYEQYF.

The rearrangement joins TRBV19 to TRBJ2-1; tentative D call: TRBD1 (6 bases). This CDR3 has 15 residues. Germline CDR1 reads LNHDA; CDR2 reads SQIVND (reference sequence). Trimming left V 2 bases short and J 4 bases short, with 12 bases between. The CDR3 DNA is TGTGCCAGTAGTATACCAGGAACAGGGTACAATGAGCAGTTCTTC. This codes for CASSIPGTGYNEQFF. The complete variable domain, with remaining parts taken from reference TRBV19 and TRBJ2-1, reads DGGITQSPKYLFRKEGQNVTLSCEQNLNHDAMYWYRQDPGQGLRLIYYSQIVNDFQKGDIAEGYSVSREKKESFPLTVTSAQKNPTAFYLCASSIPGTGYNEQFFGPGTRLTVL.